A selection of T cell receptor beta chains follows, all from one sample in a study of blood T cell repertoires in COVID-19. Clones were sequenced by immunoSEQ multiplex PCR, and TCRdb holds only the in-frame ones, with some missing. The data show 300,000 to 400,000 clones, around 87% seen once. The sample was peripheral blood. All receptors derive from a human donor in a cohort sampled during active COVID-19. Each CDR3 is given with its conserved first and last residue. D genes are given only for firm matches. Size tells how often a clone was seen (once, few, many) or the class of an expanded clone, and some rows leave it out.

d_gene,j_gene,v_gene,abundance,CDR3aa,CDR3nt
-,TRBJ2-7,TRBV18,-,CASSPRSYEQYF,TGTGCCAGCTCACCTCGGTCCTACGAGCAGTACTTC
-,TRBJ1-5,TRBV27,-,CASSSILGGVGNQPQHF,TGTGCCAGCAGTTCGATCTTGGGGGGGGTAGGAAATCAGCCCCAGCATTTT
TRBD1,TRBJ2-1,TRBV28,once,CASTPGGDRVSSNEQFF,TGTGCCAGCACCCCGGGTGGGGACAGGGTTTCGTCCAATGAGCAGTTCTTC
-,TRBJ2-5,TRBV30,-,CAWSARGWLETQYF,TGTGCCTGGAGTGCGCGGGGTTGGTTAGAGACCCAGTACTTC
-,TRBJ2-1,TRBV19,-,CASSRQVPPYNEQFF,TGTGCCAGTAGTAGACAGGTCCCCCCCTACAATGAGCAGTTCTTC
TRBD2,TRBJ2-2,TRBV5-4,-,CASSLAGGRTGELFF,TGTGCCAGCAGCTTGGCCGGCGGGAGGACCGGGGAGCTGTTTTTT
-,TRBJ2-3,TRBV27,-,CASAEGREFSTDTQYF,TGTGCCAGCGCGGAGGGACGAGAGTTTAGCACAGATACGCAGTATTTT
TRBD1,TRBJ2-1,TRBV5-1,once,CATSRDRALNEQFF,TGCGCCACCTCCCGGGACAGGGCCTTGAATGAGCAGTTCTTC
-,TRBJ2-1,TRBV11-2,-,CASSPFWGLSYNEQFF,TGTGCCAGCAGCCCCTTCTGGGGACTCTCCTACAATGAGCAGTTCTTC
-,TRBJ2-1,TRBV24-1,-,CATSDSGYNEQFF,TGTGCCACCAGTGATTCGGGCTACAATGAGCAGTTCTTC
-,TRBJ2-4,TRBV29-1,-,CSVTQSPGDPIQYF,TGCAGCGTTACCCAATCCCCGGGGGATCCCATTCAGTACTTC
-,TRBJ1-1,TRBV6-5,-,CATLANAEAFF,TGTGCCACCCTGGCCAACGCTGAAGCTTTCTTT
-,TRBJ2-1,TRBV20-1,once,CSASALYNEQFF,TGCAGTGCTAGTGCCCTATACAATGAGCAGTTCTTC
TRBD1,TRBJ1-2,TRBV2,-,CASNIQGVEGYTF,TGTGCCAGCAATATACAGGGGGTAGAGGGCTACACCTTC
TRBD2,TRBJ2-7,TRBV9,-,CASSDSSGGGLSYEQYF,TGTGCCAGCAGCGATTCTAGCGGGGGGGGCCTCTCCTACGAGCAGTACTTC
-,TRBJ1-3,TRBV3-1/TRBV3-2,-,CASSQGAGGSSGNTIYF,TGTGCCAGCAGCCAAGGGGCCGGAGGCTCCTCTGGAAACACCATATATTTT
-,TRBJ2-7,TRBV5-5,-,CASSLTGFFSYEQYF,TGTGCCAGCAGCTTGACAGGTTTTTTCTCCTACGAGCAGTACTTC
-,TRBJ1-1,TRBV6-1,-,CASSERGATEAFF,TGTGCCAGCAGTGAACGGGGGGCAACTGAAGCTTTCTTT
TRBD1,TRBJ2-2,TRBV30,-,CAWTGTGGEVGELFF,TGTGCCTGGACCGGGACAGGGGGCGAGGTCGGGGAGCTGTTTTTT
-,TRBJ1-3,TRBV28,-,CASSRGTSSGNTIYF,TGTGCCAGCAGTAGGGGTACCTCCTCTGGAAACACCATATATTTT
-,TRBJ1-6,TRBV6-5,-,CASRPQGRSNSPLHF,TGTGCCAGCAGGCCTCAAGGGAGGAGTAATTCACCCCTCCACTTT
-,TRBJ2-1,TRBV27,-,CASTINNEQFF,TGTGCCAGCACTATTAACAATGAGCAGTTCTTC
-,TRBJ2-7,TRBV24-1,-,CATSDRGWDEQYF,TGTGCCACCAGTGACAGGGGTTGGGACGAGCAGTACTTC
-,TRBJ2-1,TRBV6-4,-,CASSDSGGLYNEQFF,TGTGCCAGCAGTGACTCTGGCGGCCTCTACAATGAGCAGTTCTTC
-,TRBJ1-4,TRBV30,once,CAWGIETVRGEKLFF,TGTGCCTGGGGAATAGAGACGGTCAGAGGTGAAAAACTGTTTTTT
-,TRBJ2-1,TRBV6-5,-,CASSRRAGNEQFF,TGTGCCAGCAGCCGTCGTGCCGGCAATGAGCAGTTCTTC
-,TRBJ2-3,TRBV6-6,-,CASSLTGSSDTDTQYF,TGTGCCAGCAGCCTCACAGGGAGTTCGGACACAGATACGCAGTATTTT
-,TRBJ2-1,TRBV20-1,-,CSASSYQRSSNEQFF,TGCAGTGCTAGTTCTTATCAGAGGTCCTCCAATGAGCAGTTCTTC
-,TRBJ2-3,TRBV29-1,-,CSGAMAGSTDTQYF,TGCAGCGGCGCTATGGCGGGAAGCACAGATACGCAGTATTTT
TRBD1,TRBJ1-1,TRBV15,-,CATSSPDRGRAEAFF,TGTGCCACCAGCTCCCCCGACAGGGGTAGGGCTGAAGCTTTCTTT
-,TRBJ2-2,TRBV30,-,CAWSARLWGELFF,TGTGCCTGGAGTGCCCGGTTATGGGGGGAGCTGTTTTTT
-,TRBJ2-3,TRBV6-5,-,CASSYTGLGTQYF,TGTGCCAGCAGTTACACAGGGTTAGGTACGCAGTATTTT
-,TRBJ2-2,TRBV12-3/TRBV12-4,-,CASTSTSRGELFF,TGTGCCAGCACCTCGACTAGTAGAGGGGAGCTGTTTTTT
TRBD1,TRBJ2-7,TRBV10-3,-,CAISDRTGAQEQYF,TGTGCCATCAGTGATAGGACAGGGGCGCAAGAGCAGTACTTC
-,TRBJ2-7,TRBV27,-,CASSLRDTLAQYF,TGTGCCAGCAGTTTAAGGGACACCCTGGCACAGTACTTC
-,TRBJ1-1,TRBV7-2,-,CASSLDLGGTEAFF,TGTGCCAGCAGCTTAGACTTGGGGGGCACTGAAGCTTTCTTT
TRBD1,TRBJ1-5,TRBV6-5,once,CASTTMGRGNQPQHF,TGTGCCAGCACAACCATGGGCAGGGGGAACCAGCCCCAGCATTTT
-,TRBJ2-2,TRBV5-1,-,CASRSYPSFFAFANTGELFF,TGCGCCAGCCGATCATACCCGTCCTTTTTTGCGTTCGCGAACACCGGGGAGCTGTTTTTT
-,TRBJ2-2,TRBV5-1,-,CASHRDIWTGELFF,TGCGCCAGCCATAGGGACATATGGACCGGGGAGCTGTTTTTT
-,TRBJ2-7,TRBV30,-,CASGQGGILGEQYF,TGTGCCTCGGGGCAGGGTGGGATTCTGGGCGAGCAGTACTTC
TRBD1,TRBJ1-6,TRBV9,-,CASSGGQGLNSPLHF,TGTGCCAGCAGCGGTGGACAGGGCCTTAATTCACCCCTCCACTTT
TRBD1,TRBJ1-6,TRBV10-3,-,CAISGQGVSYNSPLHF,TGTGCCATCAGTGGACAGGGGGTTTCCTATAATTCACCCCTCCACTTT
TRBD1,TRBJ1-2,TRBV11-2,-,CASSRDRGVGYGYTF,TGTGCCAGCAGCCGGGACAGGGGAGTTGGGTATGGCTACACCTTC
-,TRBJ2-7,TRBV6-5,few,CASREPYEQYF,TGTGCCAGCAGGGAGCCCTACGAGCAGTACTTC
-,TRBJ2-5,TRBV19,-,CASSFLAAEGETQYF,TGTGCCAGTAGTTTTTTAGCGGCAGAGGGGGAGACCCAGTACTTC
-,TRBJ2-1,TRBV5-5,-,CASSFIGGLDEQFF,TGTGCCAGCAGCTTCATAGGAGGTTTAGATGAGCAGTTCTTC
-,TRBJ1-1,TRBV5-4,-,CASSLEVQGTEAFF,TGTGCCAGCAGCTTGGAGGTCCAGGGCACTGAAGCTTTCTTT
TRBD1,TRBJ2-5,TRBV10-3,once,CAISADRVEQTQYF,TGTGCCATCAGTGCGGACAGGGTCGAACAGACCCAGTACTTC
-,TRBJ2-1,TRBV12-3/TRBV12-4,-,CASSFPYNEQFF,TGTGCCAGCAGTTTTCCGTACAATGAGCAGTTCTTC
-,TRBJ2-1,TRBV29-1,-,CSAIEDNEQFF,TGCAGCGCGATAGAGGACAATGAGCAGTTCTTC
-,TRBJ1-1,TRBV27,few,CASRSPDTEAFF,TGTGCCAGCAGGTCCCCGGACACTGAAGCTTTCTTT
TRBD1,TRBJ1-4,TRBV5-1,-,CASSPTGTGGGEKLFF,TGCGCCAGCAGCCCAACCGGGACAGGGGGCGGTGAAAAACTGTTTTTT